This TCR beta chain comes out of a study of early T cells in non-severe SARS-CoV-2 infection. Study-wide findings and caveats: Anti-spike CD8 specificities were favored by VDJdb matching, whose results missed private and CD4 specificities.

The CDR3 extends over 14 amino acids. Per the germline V gene, CDR1 is DFQATT and CDR2 is SNEGSKA (reference sequence). Trimming shortened V by 0 bases and J by 4 bases, and 9 bases separated the two germline ends. This clonotype is termed medium-sized. Its matching antigen is unknown. From the 5' RACE reads, TCRdb called clonotypes with MiXCR, one entry per CDR3 protein. The sample includes more than 20,000 distinct CDR3 sequences, roughly 4.5% of them seen just once. Material for sequencing was whole blood. The sequence came from an adult who was a healthcare worker with PCR-confirmed SARS-CoV-2 infection or an uninfected control (not recorded which). The rearrangement links TRBV20-1 to TRBJ2-2; D unresolved. CDR3 sequence (DNA): TGCAGTGCTAGAGATGGCCAGGCCACCGGGGAGCTGTTTTTT. Protein sequence: CSARDGQATGELFF.